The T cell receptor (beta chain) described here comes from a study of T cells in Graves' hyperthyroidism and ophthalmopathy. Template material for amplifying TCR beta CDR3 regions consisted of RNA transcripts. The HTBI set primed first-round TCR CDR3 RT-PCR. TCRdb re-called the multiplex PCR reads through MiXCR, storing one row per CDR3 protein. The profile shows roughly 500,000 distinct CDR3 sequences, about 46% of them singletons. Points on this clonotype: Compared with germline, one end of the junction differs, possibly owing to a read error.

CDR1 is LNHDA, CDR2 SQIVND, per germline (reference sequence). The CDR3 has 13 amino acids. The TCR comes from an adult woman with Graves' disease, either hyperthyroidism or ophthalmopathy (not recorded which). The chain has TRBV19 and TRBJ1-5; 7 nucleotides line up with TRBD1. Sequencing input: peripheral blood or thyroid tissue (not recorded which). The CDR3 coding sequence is TGTGCCAGTAAGCCGAAAGGGGGCACCGGGGAGCTGTTT. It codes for CASKPKGGTGELF.